This TCR beta chain derives from a study of TIL therapy for anti-PD-1-resistant metastatic lung cancer. Study-level points and caveats: After infusion, TIL clonotypes partly replaced peripheral T cells and declined over months.

The CDR3 spans 13 residues. Germline V gene data show CDR1 as SQVTM and CDR2 as ANQGSEA. After removal of 6 bases from V and 2 bases from J, the junction contained 3 bases not matched to a gene. Sequencing used immunoSEQ v3. Method: immunoSEQ multiplex PCR; TCRdb's copy keeps in-frame clones and lacks some. The data hold tens of thousands of clones, with around three quarters observed a single time. Notes on this clone: What it binds is unknown.

Time point meaning: pre-treatment sample, taken before nivolumab and TIL therapy. The sequenced sample was blood, obtained at baseline. The J gene is TRBJ2-1, the V gene TRBV29-1; 8 nucleotides align to TRBD2. This receptor was obtained from a man between 70 and 80 years old with non-small cell lung cancer. CDR3 sequence: CSVGGRTYNEQFF. The CDR3 DNA follows: TGCAGCGTGGGCGGGAGGACCTACAATGAGCAGTTCTTC.